A selection of T cell receptor beta chains follows, all from one sample in a study of T cell changes during pregnancy in multiple sclerosis. Clones were read by immunoSEQ multiplex PCR, and TCRdb kept only the in-frame ones, dropping some. The sample lists under 45,000 clones, 85% to 95% seen once, with roughly 7.2% in the top ten. The sequences come from CD8+ T cells from peripheral blood mononuclear cells, collected in the third trimester of pregnancy. The source is a female donor with multiple sclerosis, enrolled in a pregnancy study. The CDR3 runs from the conserved cysteine through the conserved F or W. The D gene is left open where the match is weak. For some rows the clone size is stated as once, few or many, or as a class when expanded; others skip it.

D	length	size	J	V	CDR3	DNA
TRBD2	18	NA	TRBJ2-6	TRBV30	CAWSATGGGFSGANVLTF	TGTGCCTGGAGTGCAACCGGGGGGGGATTCTCTGGGGCCAACGTCCTGACTTTC
NA	12	NA	TRBJ1-5	TRBV7-9	CASSKYNQPQHF	TGTGCCAGCAGCAAATACAATCAGCCCCAGCATTTT
NA	14	NA	TRBJ2-5	TRBV5-5	CASRGDMNQETQYF	TGTGCCAGCCGGGGGGACATGAACCAAGAGACCCAGTACTTC
NA	16	NA	TRBJ2-7	TRBV5-4	CASSLGGGTNSYEQYF	TGTGCCAGCAGCTTGGGGGGCGGGACGAACTCCTACGAGCAGTACTTC
NA	17	NA	TRBJ2-5	TRBV30	CAFRGAGRTPSGDPLNF	TGTGCCTTCAGGGGCGCTGGAAGGACCCCAAGTGGAGACCCACTCAACTTC
NA	15	NA	TRBJ2-1	TRBV11-2	CASSSSVGGYNEQFF	TGTGCCAGCAGCTCGAGCGTCGGGGGCTACAATGAGCAGTTCTTC
NA	13	NA	TRBJ1-4	TRBV13	CASSLRVAGKLFF	TGTGCCAGCAGCTTAAGAGTCGCGGGAAAACTGTTTTTT
NA	16	NA	TRBJ2-6	TRBV6-1	CASSESAASGANVLTF	TGTGCCAGCAGTGAAAGTGCGGCCTCTGGGGCCAACGTCCTGACTTTC
NA	15	NA	TRBJ1-6	TRBV4-3	CASSQDRAGLSPLHF	TGCGCCAGCAGCCAAGATCGCGCGGGACTTTCACCCCTCCACTTT
TRBD2	14	NA	TRBJ2-5	TRBV7-9	CASSLSGGHETQYF	TGTGCCAGCAGCTTAAGCGGGGGGCACGAGACCCAGTACTTC
NA	11	NA	TRBJ2-7	TRBV5-1	CASSLAGEQYF	TGCGCCAGCAGCCTCGCAGGGGAGCAGTACTTC
TRBD1	17	NA	TRBJ1-5	TRBV19	CASNPIRQGDSNQPQHF	TGTGCCAGTAACCCCATTCGACAGGGGGATAGCAATCAGCCCCAGCATTTT
NA	15	few	TRBJ2-2	TRBV27	CASSLRSPDTGELFF	TGTGCCAGCAGTTTACGGTCCCCGGACACCGGGGAGCTGTTTTTT
TRBD2	16	NA	TRBJ2-7	TRBV4-1	CASSQEVGLAGYEQYF	TGCGCCAGCAGCCAAGAGGTAGGCCTAGCGGGCTACGAGCAGTACTTC
NA	14	NA	TRBJ2-2	TRBV7-9	CASNNGVNTGELFF	TGTGCCAGCAACAACGGGGTGAACACCGGGGAGCTGTTTTTT
TRBD2	17	once	TRBJ2-1	TRBV4-1	CASSQDPLAGGRGEQFF	TGCGCCAGCAGCCAAGACCCACTAGCGGGGGGGCGCGGTGAGCAGTTCTTC
NA	15	many	TRBJ1-1	TRBV4-1	CASSQGGPLNTEAFF	TGCGCCAGCAGCCAGGGGGGGCCTTTGAACACTGAAGCTTTCTTT
NA	13	NA	TRBJ2-7	TRBV13	CASSLREAEEQYF	TGTGCCAGCAGCTTACGGGAAGCTGAGGAGCAGTACTTC
NA	17	NA	TRBJ2-1	TRBV7-8	CASSPQLIQEGGNEQFF	TGTGCCAGCTCCCCGCAGCTTATACAGGAGGGAGGCAATGAGCAGTTCTTC
TRBD2	18	NA	TRBJ2-1	TRBV7-2	CASSLSPLAGGGFNEQFF	TGTGCCAGCAGCTTATCCCCTCTAGCGGGAGGGGGGTTCAATGAGCAGTTCTTC
TRBD1	16	NA	TRBJ1-1	TRBV5-1	CASSSGGSSVNTEAFF	TGCGCCAGCAGCTCAGGGGGCAGCTCAGTGAACACTGAAGCTTTCTTT
TRBD2	15	NA	TRBJ2-1	TRBV5-1	CASSSGLASYNEQFF	TGCGCCAGCAGCTCCGGACTAGCCTCCTACAATGAGCAGTTCTTC
NA	14	once	TRBJ1-1	TRBV13	CASSLITGNTEAFF	TGTGCCAGCAGCTTAATCACAGGAAACACTGAAGCTTTCTTT
NA	16	NA	TRBJ2-7	TRBV27	CASSSPVGQGGYEQYF	TGTGCCAGCAGTTCCCCGGTCGGCCAGGGCGGCTACGAGCAGTACTTC